This TCR beta chain appears in the sequencing data of a study of blood T cell repertoires in COVID-19 (TCRdb year 2020). For the wider study: Samples covering the acute and convalescent phases of COVID-19 were provided by collaborators in the United States, Italy and Spain. Samples came from the ongoing ImmuneRACE study (first 160 participants) plus 1,254 subjects from 6 global collaborators. The sample metadata nearly always contained a de-identified subject ID, COVID-19 status, age in years and sex. The prospective study material was composed of cDNA or gDNA derived from T cells, B-cell-depleted T cells, or PBMCs. Where available, HLA class I and class II types were taken from metadata supplied by the sample provider and were not determined by assay-based typing. The dataset comprised deeply sampled blood TCRbeta repertoires from subjects exposed to, actively infected with, or recovered from COVID-19. The repertoires were released in a freely available public database intended as a resource for research on the immune response to SARS-CoV-2. On the study overall, not on this receptor specifically: Clinical and demographic metadata were provided uncurated, with the amount varying by source and participant.

Turning to this clone: It lacks a known antigen. Qualities for individual bases were not recorded, and no much larger clone is one base off.

According to the germline V gene, CDR1 reads MDHEN and CDR2 reads SYDVKM. Germline trimming amounts to 6 bases on V and 3 bases on J, with 4 as the count of junction bases outside the gene matches. The CDR3 contains 14 residues, cysteine and phenylalanine counted. Solely the CDR3 DNA is kept, with 42 bases framed from the first base. TCRbeta CDR3 regions were amplified from genomic DNA using the immunoSEQ Assay, a bias-controlled multiplex PCR. The paper's processing steps were these. Within the assay, amplification of reference gene primers was used to estimate how many nucleated cells each sample contained. To quantify the absolute abundance of each unique TCRbeta CDR3 rearrangement, sequence reads were collapsed and filtered. For each sample, productive Simpson clonality was calculated as the square root of Simpson's diversity index over productive rearrangements. The table comes from immuneACCESS by way of TCRdb, which keeps in-frame sequences with V and J called. Part of the clones is missing from these tables; in studies checked, under half for an unresolved V gene and the rest for unknown reasons. The V and J calls and the clone size are those of that table, but D and trimming were determined from the DNA. The sample includes tens of thousands of clones, with roughly four fifths observed a single time. The top ten constitute roughly 20% of the sample.

Each collaborating institution followed its own protocols to collect whole blood in K2EDTA tubes. For TCRbeta analysis, collaborators shipped samples as frozen whole blood, isolated PBMCs, or DNA extracted from either of those sample types. The sequence is built from TRBV28 and TRBJ1-4; a stretch of 7 junction bases matches TRBD1. The TCR comes from a woman aged 70-85 years with acute or convalescent COVID-19. What was sequenced was peripheral blood. The DNA is TGTGCCAGCAGACGGACAGGAGCTAATGAAAAACTGTTTTTT. Its protein reads: CASRRTGANEKLFF.